The text below deals with one T cell receptor beta chain. What it binds is unknown. This record belongs to a study of siplizumab effects on memory and regulatory T cells. General study findings and limits: Naive T cells, seemingly more diverse than memory cells, seemed major alloresponse contributors.

Data came from immunoSEQ multiplex PCR; TCRdb stores just in-frame clones and leaves some out. The repertoire has some 100,000 clones, about 92% of them found once; the top ten carry 0.65% to 0.9%. This CDR3 spans 14 amino acids. The germline V gene has CDR1 MDHEN and CDR2 SYDVKM. Trimming left V 8 bases short and J 4 bases short, with 14 bases between. This clonotype originated in a human donor in good health. Specimen: Tregs sorted from blood. The chain joins TRBV28 to TRBJ2-2, with D perhaps TRBD2 (6 bases). CDR3 in DNA: TGTGCCAGCTCCCCCGGAGGGCTCACCGGGGAGCTGTTTTTT. Protein: CASSPGGLTGELFF.